Below are 2 T cell receptor beta chains sequenced from a single sample in a study of tumor and adjacent non-tumor tissue in lung cancer. The template was RNA from unsorted bulk tissue. Three rounds of nested PCR, following a modified ARM-PCR protocol, produced the TCRbeta library. TCRdb reprocessed the multiplex PCR reads via MiXCR and lists one record per CDR3 protein. The sample records 120,000 or so distinct CDR3 sequences, approximately 66% being singletons. The sample comprised lung tumor tissue. The receptors stem from a man aged 25 to 40 with non-small cell lung cancer.

With regard to this clonotype: Being one base from a much bigger clone, this may be a read error. This chain joins TRBV29-1 and TRBJ2-1, with 9 bases lining up with TRBD1. The germline gives CDR1 SQVTM, CDR2 ANQGSEA. Trimming cost V 4 bases and J 7 bases; bases outside gene matches: 5. CDR3 size: 13 residues. The DNA for the CDR3 is TGCAGCGTTGGTGGGACAGGGTCAAATGAGCAGTTCTTC. It encodes CSVGGTGSNEQFF.

This clonotype was counted ten times or more. The chain carries TRBV6-5 and TRBJ1-1, with a tentative D call TRBD1 (5 bases). CDR1 is MNHEY, CDR2 SVGAGI, per germline. The CDR3 extends over 14 amino acids. Trimming took off 6 bases at V and 0 bases at J, with 11 bases between the two ends. The CDR3 coding sequence is TGTGCCAGCAGCTTGGGACGGATGAACACTGAAGCTTTCTTT. Translated, it gives CASSLGRMNTEAFF.